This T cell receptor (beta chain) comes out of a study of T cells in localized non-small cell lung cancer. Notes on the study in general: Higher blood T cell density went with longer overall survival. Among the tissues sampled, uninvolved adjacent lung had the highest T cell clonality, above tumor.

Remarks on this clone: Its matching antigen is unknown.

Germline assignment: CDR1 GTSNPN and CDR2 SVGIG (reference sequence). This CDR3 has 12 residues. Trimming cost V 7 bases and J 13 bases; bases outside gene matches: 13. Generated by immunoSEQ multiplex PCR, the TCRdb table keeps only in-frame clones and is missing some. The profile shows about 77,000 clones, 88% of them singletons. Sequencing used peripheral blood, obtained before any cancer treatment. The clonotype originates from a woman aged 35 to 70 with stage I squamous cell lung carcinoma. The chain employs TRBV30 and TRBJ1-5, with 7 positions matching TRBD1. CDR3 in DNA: TGTGCCTCGGACAGCGCGCAGGGGGGGCAGCATTTT. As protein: CASDSAQGGQHF.